This T cell receptor beta chain was observed in a study of OX40 agonist ivuxolimab in advanced cancers. CDR3 length: 18 amino acids. J gave up 0 bases and V 4 bases, and 6 bases lay outside the gene matches. Germline V gene lookup returns CDR1 SGHRS and CDR2 YFSETQ. Profiled with immunoSEQ multiplex PCR; TCRdb holds only in-frame clones, not every one. The data contain around 92,000 clones, about four fifths of them singletons. At cycle 4 day 1, cycle 7 day 1, and baseline, blood was sampled. Source: CD4+ or CD8+ T cells sorted from blood, taken in a trial of the OX40 agonist ivuxolimab. This TCR derives from an adult with an advanced solid tumor such as melanoma, head and neck, liver or kidney cancer. The rearrangement joins TRBV5-1 to TRBJ2-2, with 13 nucleotides matching TRBD2. This CDR3 is CASSMTSGGPSNTGELFF. In DNA form, the CDR3 reads TGCGCCAGCAGCATGACTAGCGGGGGGCCTTCGAACACCGGGGAGCTGTTTTTT.